Following are 19 T cell receptor beta chains from one sample sequenced in a study of blood T cells in healthy people across ages. For the second PCR, which ran for about 7 to 11 cycles, a sample-barcoded 5' primer and a J-beta primer mix were used. Using its own MiXCR run on the 5' RACE reads, TCRdb lists one record per CDR3 protein. The sample includes under 850,000 distinct CDR3 sequences, roughly 34% seen only once; the top ten take approximately 12%. Sequencing was performed on blood. Source of these receptors: a man aged 18 to 30 in good health.

This clonotype has only a few counts. The rearrangement uses TRBV9 and TRBJ1-2; weak D call: TRBD1 (6 bases). Per the germline V gene, CDR1 is SGDLS and CDR2 is YYNGEE. There are 14 residues in the CDR3. Trimming stripped 3 bases from V and 0 bases from J, with 9 bases between. The CDR3 sequence is CASSADSTNYGYTF. The CDR3, as DNA: TGTGCCAGCAGCGCGGACAGCACTAACTATGGCTACACCTTC.

This rearrangement joins TRBV20-1 to TRBJ1-2, with D tentatively TRBD1 (6 bases). The CDR3 runs 13 residues. Germline lookup yields CDR1 DFQATT and CDR2 SNEGSKA (reference sequence). The germline V and J ends were trimmed by 4 bases and 6 bases, with 15 bases remaining between them. This CDR3 reads CSATRTGFDGYTF. The DNA for the CDR3 is TGCAGTGCTACACGAACAGGGTTCGATGGCTACACCTTC.

The table lists this clonotype with a few counts. This rearrangement joins TRBV10-3 to TRBJ2-1, with a weak D call TRBD2 (6 bases). The J call is in doubt because the DNA end fits TRBJ2-7 better. The germline gives CDR1 ENHRY, CDR2 SYGVKD. This CDR3 contains 15 residues. This chain's CDR3 is CAISAGGVGNNEQYF. As DNA, the CDR3 is TGTGCCATCAGTGCAGGAGGGGTCGGGAACAATGAGCAGTACTTC.

The CDR3 DNA follows: TGTGCCAGCCGTCCGGGGTGGGGGGATAATTCACCCCTCCACTTT. It codes for CASRPGWGDNSPLHF. The rearrangement joins TRBV2 to TRBJ1-6, with D possibly matching TRBD1 (5 bases). Trimming pared 8 bases from V and 5 bases from J, leaving 16 bases between. Looked up from germline, CDR1 is SNHLY and CDR2 is FYNNEI. This CDR3 has 15 residues. Variable domain in full (rest from reference TRBV2 and TRBJ1-6): EPEVTQTPSHQVTQMGQEVILRCVPISNHLYFYWYRQILGQKVEFLVSFYNNEISEKSEIFDDQFSVERPDGSNFTLKIRSTKLEDSAMYFCASRPGWGDNSPLHFGNGTRLTVT.

This sequence joins TRBV7-8 and TRBJ2-5; maybe TRBD1 (5 bases). The V end lost 4 bases, the J end lost 1 base, and 13 bases lay between the germline ends. The CDR3 spans 15 residues. Per the germline V gene, CDR1 is SGHVS and CDR2 is FQNEAQ. The CDR3 sequence is CASSWAGDSQETQYF. The DNA for the CDR3 is TGTGCCAGCAGCTGGGCAGGAGACAGCCAAGAGACCCAGTACTTC.

This clonotype was detected many times. The V and J genes are TRBV20-1 and TRBJ2-7; a possible D gene is TRBD2 (7 bases). The CDR3 is 13 amino acids. V dropped 6 bases and J dropped 0 bases, with 12 bases sitting between them. The germline CDR1 and CDR2 sequences are DFQATT and SNEGSKA (reference sequence). CDR3 amino acids: CSAVRGPSYEQYF. In DNA form, the CDR3 reads TGCAGTGCCGTGCGGGGGCCCTCCTACGAGCAGTACTTC.

This clonotype was detected only a few times. CDR3 coding DNA: TGTGCCAGCCAAACAGGGGACGCAAGAAACATTCAGTACTTC. Translation gives CASQTGDARNIQYF. The chain combines TRBV6-2 or TRBV6-3 with TRBJ2-4, with 7 bases aligning to TRBD1. CDR1 and CDR2 from the germline V gene are MNHEY and SVGEGT. CDR3 length: 14 residues. The ends lost 8 bases at V and 6 bases at J; junction bases unmatched: 10.

This clonotype was observed a single time. The V call is TRBV4-3, the J call TRBJ2-7; 7 bases match TRBD1. The CDR3 covers 15 residues. Looked up from germline, CDR1 is LGHNA and CDR2 is YSLEER. The V segment lost 2 bases and the J segment 2 bases; nucleotides outside the gene matches: 6. Written as DNA, the CDR3 is TGCGCCAGCAGCCAAAGGGGGCAGGTTCCCTACGAGCAGTACTTC. It yields the protein CASSQRGQVPYEQYF.

V is TRBV28 and J is TRBJ1-5; 7 bases match TRBD1. Losses at the gene ends were 3 bases for V and 3 bases for J; bases not matched to a gene: 8. In germline, CDR1 is MDHEN, CDR2 SYDVKM. This CDR3 region has 16 residues. The CDR3 DNA follows: TGTGCCAGCAGTTTTGGTACCGGGACAGTCAATCAGCCCCAGCATTTT. Translated, it gives CASSFGTGTVNQPQHF. The whole variable domain, filled in from reference TRBV28 and TRBJ1-5, reads DVKVTQSSRYLVKRTGEKVFLECVQDMDHENMFWYRQDPGLGLRLIYFSYDVKMKEKGDIPEGYSVSREKKERFSLILESASTNQTSMYLCASSFGTGTVNQPQHFGDGTRLSIL.

This clonotype was picked up a small number of times. The chain employs TRBV12-3 or TRBV12-4 and TRBJ2-1, with no clear D. The CDR3 contains 19 residues. Trimming stripped 6 bases from V and 3 bases from J, with 27 bases between. This chain's CDR3 is CASRLLPGHTLPSYNEQFF. In DNA, the CDR3 is TGTGCCAGCAGACTACTCCCCGGCCACACTCTGCCAAGCTACAATGAGCAGTTCTTC.

Of note for this clonotype: At one of its ends the junction is not consistent with the germline gene, which may arise from a read error. V is TRBV20-1 and J is TRBJ1-2; D perhaps matches TRBD1 (6 bases). Germline V gene data show CDR1 as DFQATT and CDR2 as SNEGSKA (reference sequence). The CDR3 is 12 amino acids. Here the CDR3 reads CSAPPGHYGYNF. CDR3 coding DNA: TGCAGTGCTCCCCCGGGACACTATGGCTACAACTTC.

There are a few counts of this clonotype. This sequence joins TRBV3-1 and TRBJ1-2; 7 bases are shared with TRBD1. The CDR3 loop spans 14 amino acids. Germline V gene sequence: CDR1 LGHDT, CDR2 YNNKEL (reference sequence). The junction had 4 bases not matched to a gene; V was cut back by 1 base and J by 5 bases. The CDR3 reads CASSQGQGLYGYTF. In nucleotides, the CDR3 is TGTGCCAGCAGCCAAGGACAGGGACTTTATGGCTACACCTTC.

Only a few counts were recorded for this clonotype. This chain joins TRBV20-1 and TRBJ1-5; TRBD1 matches at 8 bases. V lost 3 bases to trimming and J lost 5 bases; unmatched junction nucleotides: 12. The CDR3 is 16 residues long. Per the germline V gene, CDR1 is DFQATT and CDR2 is SNEGSKA (reference sequence). This chain's CDR3 is CSARGGQDRGDQPQHF. CDR3 sequence (DNA): TGCAGTGCTAGGGGGGGACAGGATCGGGGAGATCAGCCCCAGCATTTT.

The chain links TRBV6-6 to TRBJ1-1, with D unclear. Per germline, CDR1 MNHNY and CDR2 SVGAGI (reference sequence). This CDR3 spans 15 amino acids. With 2 bases removed from V and 3 bases from J, the gap between germline ends came to 13 bases. The DNA of the CDR3 is TGTGCCAGCAGTTACCCGGACGAGGTCTACACTGAAGCTTTCTTT. Translation: CASSYPDEVYTEAFF.

The rearrangement links TRBV7-2 to TRBJ2-5; D unclear. The V gene lost 5 bases and the J gene lost 11 bases, with 18 bases spanning the gap. The V gene's germline CDR1 is SGHTA and CDR2 FQGNSA. The CDR3 has 13 residues. In DNA, the CDR3 is TGTGCCAGCAGCCCCAAAGCTTACAATGAGCAGTACTTC. This sequence encodes CASSPKAYNEQYF.

The V gene is TRBV2, the J gene TRBJ1-4; D is perhaps TRBD1 (6 bases). The CDR3 has 15 residues. The germline CDR1 and CDR2 sequences are SNHLY and FYNNEI. Trimming stripped 2 bases from V and 8 bases from J, with 15 bases between. CDR3 amino acids: CASSELGGRDEKLFF. CDR3 nucleotide sequence: TGTGCCAGCAGTGAATTGGGGGGCCGGGACGAAAAACTGTTTTTT.

The J gene is TRBJ2-3, the V gene TRBV12-5; 10 bases are a match to TRBD2. Germline CDR1 reads LGHNT; CDR2 reads FRNRAP. The CDR3 length is 15 residues. The J segment lost 6 bases and the V segment lost 5 bases, leaving 8 bases of the junction unmatched. This CDR3 reads CASGPGRAGGDTQYF. For the CDR3, the DNA is TGTGCTAGTGGTCCCGGACGAGCGGGGGGGGATACGCAGTATTTT. The whole variable domain, remainder taken from reference TRBV12-5 and TRBJ2-3, is DARVTQTPRHKVTEMGQEVTMRCQPILGHNTVFWYRQTMMQGLELLAYFRNRAPLDDSGMPKDRFSAEMPDATLATLKIQPSEPRDSAVYFCASGPGRAGGDTQYFGPGTRLTVL.

For the CDR3, the DNA is TGTGCCAGCAGCACCTCCCCGGACAGGGATTTTTTCAATGAGCAGTTCTTC. Translation: CASSTSPDRDFFNEQFF. The chain employs TRBV21-1 and TRBJ2-1; the table assigns TRBD1, which was not confirmed against the DNA. TRBV21-1 is shown as a pseudogene. CDR3 length: 17 amino acids.

This rearrangement joins TRBV7-6 to TRBJ1-2, with unresolved D. Germline CDR1 reads SGHVS; CDR2 reads FNYEAQ. Trimming stripped 5 bases from V and 7 bases from J, with 8 bases between. There are 11 residues in the CDR3. This CDR3 is CASSPNGGYTF. The CDR3 DNA sequence: TGTGCCAGCAGCCCCAACGGTGGCTACACCTTC.